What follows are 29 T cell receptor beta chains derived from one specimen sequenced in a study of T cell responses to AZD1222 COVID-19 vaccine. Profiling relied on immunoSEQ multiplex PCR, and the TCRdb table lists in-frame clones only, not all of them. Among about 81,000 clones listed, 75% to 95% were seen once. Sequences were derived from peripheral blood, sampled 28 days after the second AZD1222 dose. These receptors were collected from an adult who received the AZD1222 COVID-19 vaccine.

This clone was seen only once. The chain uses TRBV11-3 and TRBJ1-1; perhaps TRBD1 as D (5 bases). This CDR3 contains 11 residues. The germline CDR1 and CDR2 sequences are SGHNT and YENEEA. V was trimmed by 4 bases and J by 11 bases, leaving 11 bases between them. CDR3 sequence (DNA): TGTGCCAGCAGCTACCAGGGTTGGGCTTTCTTT. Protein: CASSYQGWAFF.

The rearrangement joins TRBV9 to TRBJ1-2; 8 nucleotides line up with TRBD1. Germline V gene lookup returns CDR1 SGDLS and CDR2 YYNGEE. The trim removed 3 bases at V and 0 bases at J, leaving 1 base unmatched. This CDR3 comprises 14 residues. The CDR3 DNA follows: TGTGCCAGCAGCGAGGGACAGGCTAACTATGGCTACACCTTC. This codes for CASSEGQANYGYTF. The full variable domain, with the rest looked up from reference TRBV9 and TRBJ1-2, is DSGVTQTPKHLITATGQRVTLRCSPRSGDLSVYWYQQSLDQGLQFLIQYYNGEERAKGNILERFSAQQFPDLHSELNLSSLELGDSALYFCASSEGQANYGYTFGSGTRLTVV.

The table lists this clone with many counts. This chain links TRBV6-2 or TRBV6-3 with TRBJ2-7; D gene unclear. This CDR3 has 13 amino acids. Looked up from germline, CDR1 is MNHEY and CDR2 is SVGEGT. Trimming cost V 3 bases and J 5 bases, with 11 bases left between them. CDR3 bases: TGTGCCAGCAGTTATACTGAGGCGAACGAGCAGTACTTC. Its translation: CASSYTEANEQYF.

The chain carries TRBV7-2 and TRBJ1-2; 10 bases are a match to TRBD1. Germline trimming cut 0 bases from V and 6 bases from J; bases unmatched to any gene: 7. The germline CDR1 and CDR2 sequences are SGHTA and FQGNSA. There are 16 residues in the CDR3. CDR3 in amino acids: CASSLAPGTGVHGYTF. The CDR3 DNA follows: TGTGCCAGCAGCTTAGCGCCCGGGACAGGGGTTCATGGCTACACCTTC.

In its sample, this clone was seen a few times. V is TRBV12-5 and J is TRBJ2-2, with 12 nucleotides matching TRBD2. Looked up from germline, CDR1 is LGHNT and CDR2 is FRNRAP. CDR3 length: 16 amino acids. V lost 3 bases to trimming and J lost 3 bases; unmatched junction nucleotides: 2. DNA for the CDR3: TGTGCTAGTGGTTTAGGACTAGCGGGGTACACCGGGGAGCTGTTTTTT. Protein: CASGLGLAGYTGELFF.

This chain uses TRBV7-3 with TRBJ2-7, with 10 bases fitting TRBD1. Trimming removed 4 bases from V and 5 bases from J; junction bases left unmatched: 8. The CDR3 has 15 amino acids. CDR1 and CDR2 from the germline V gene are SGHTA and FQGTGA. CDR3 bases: TGTGCCAGCAGCTCCCCAGACAGGGGGCTCAACGAGCAGTACTTC. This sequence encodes CASSSPDRGLNEQYF.

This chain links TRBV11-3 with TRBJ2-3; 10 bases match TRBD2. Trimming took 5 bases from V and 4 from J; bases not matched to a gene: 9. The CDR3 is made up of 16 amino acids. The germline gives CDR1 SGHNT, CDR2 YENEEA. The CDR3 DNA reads TGTGCCAGCAGCCTGCGGGAGCGGGGGGGCGCAGATACGCAGTATTTT. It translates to CASSLRERGGADTQYF.

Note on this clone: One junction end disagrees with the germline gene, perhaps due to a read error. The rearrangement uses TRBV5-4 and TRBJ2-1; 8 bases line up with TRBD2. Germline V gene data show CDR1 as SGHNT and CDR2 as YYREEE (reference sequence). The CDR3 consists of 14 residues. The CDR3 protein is CASSLEGLEAHQLF. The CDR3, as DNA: TGTGCCAGCAGCTTGGAGGGACTAGAAGCCCATCAACTCTTC.

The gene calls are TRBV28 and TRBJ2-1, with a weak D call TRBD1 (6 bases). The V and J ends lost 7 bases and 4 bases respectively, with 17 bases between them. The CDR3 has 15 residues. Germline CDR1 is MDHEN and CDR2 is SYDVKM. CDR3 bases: TGTGCCAGCAAGGGTGGAACAGGGATTTACAATGAGCAGTTCTTC. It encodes CASKGGTGIYNEQFF. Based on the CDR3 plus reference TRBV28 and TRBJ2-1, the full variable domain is DVKVTQSSRYLVKRTGEKVFLECVQDMDHENMFWYRQDPGLGLRLIYFSYDVKMKEKGDIPEGYSVSREKKERFSLILESASTNQTSMYLCASKGGTGIYNEQFFGPGTRLTVL.

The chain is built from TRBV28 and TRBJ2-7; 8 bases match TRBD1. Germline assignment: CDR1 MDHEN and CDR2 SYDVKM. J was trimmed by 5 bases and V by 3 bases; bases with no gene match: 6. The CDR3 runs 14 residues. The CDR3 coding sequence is TGTGCCAGCAGTTTCTCGGACAGGGCCAACGAGCAGTACTTC. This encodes CASSFSDRANEQYF.

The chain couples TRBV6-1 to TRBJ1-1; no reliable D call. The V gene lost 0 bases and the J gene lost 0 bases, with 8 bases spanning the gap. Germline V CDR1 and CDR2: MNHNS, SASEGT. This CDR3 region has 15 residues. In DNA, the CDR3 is TGTGCCAGCAGTGAAGCGAGGGTAATGAACACTGAAGCTTTCTTT. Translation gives CASSEARVMNTEAFF.

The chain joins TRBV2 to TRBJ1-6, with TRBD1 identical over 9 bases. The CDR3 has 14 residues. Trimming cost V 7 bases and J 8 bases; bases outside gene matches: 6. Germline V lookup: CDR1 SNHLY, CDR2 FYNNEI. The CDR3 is CASMGTGMYSPLHF. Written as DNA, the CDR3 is TGTGCCAGCATGGGGACAGGGATGTATTCACCCCTCCACTTT.

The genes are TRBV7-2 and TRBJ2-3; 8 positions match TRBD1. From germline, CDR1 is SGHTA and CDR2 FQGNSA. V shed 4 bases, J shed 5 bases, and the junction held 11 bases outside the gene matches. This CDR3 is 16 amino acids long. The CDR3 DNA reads TGTGCCAGCAGCTCCGGGGACAGGCAAATGAGAGATACGCAGTATTTT. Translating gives CASSSGDRQMRDTQYF.

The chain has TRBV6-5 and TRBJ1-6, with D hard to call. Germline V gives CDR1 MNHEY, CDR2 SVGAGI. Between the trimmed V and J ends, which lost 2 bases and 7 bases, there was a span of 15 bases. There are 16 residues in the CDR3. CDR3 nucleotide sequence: TGTGCCAGCAGTTACCTGTTCGTGGGGAAAAATTCACCCCTCCACTTT. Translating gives CASSYLFVGKNSPLHF.

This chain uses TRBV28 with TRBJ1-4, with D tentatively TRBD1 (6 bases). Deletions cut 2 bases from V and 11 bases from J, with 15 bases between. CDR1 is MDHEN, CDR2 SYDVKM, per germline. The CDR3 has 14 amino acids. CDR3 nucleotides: TGTGCCAGCAGTTTACAGGGGTTAAAGAGCAAACTGTTTTTT. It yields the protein CASSLQGLKSKLFF.

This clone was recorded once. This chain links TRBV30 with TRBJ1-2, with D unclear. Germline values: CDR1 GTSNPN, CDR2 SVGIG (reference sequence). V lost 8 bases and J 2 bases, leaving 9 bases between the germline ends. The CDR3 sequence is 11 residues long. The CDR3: CALQWNYGYTF. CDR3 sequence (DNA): TGTGCCCTCCAGTGGAACTATGGCTACACCTTC.

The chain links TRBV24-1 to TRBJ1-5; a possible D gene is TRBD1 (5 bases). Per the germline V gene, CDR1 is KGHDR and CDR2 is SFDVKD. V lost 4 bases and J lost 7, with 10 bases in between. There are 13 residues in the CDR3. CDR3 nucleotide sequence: TGTGCCACCAGTGAGGGGGGAACCCAGCCCCAGCATTTT. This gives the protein CATSEGGTQPQHF.

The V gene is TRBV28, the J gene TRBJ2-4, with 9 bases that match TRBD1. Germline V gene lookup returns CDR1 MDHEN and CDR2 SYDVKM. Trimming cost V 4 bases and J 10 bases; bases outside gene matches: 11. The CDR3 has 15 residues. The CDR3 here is CASSSAGTGPWIQYF. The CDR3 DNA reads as TGTGCCAGCAGTTCGGCCGGGACAGGGCCCTGGATTCAGTACTTC.

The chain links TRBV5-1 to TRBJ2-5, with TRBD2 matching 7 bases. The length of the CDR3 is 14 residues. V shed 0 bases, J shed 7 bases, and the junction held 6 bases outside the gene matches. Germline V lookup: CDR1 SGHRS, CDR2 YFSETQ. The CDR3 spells CASSLAAGVGTQYF. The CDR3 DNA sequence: TGCGCCAGCAGCTTGGCGGCGGGGGTGGGGACCCAGTACTTC.

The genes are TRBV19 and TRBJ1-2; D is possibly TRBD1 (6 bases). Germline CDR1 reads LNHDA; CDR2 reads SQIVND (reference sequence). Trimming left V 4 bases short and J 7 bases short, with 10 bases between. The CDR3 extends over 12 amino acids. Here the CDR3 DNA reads TGTGCCAGTAGTAGGGGGGCATTTGGCTACACCTTC. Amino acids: CASSRGAFGYTF.

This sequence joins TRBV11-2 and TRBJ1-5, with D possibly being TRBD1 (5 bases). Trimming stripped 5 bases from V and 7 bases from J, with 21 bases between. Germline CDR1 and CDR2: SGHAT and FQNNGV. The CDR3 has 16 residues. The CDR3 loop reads CASSPYPTGPRQPQHF. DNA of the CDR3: TGTGCCAGCAGCCCCTACCCAACAGGACCTAGGCAGCCCCAGCATTTT.

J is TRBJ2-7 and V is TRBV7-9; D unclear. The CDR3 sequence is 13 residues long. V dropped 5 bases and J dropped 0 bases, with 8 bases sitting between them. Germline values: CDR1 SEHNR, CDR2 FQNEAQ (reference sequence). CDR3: CASSPRTSYEQYF. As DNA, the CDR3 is TGTGCCAGCAGCCCGCGGACCTCCTACGAGCAGTACTTC.

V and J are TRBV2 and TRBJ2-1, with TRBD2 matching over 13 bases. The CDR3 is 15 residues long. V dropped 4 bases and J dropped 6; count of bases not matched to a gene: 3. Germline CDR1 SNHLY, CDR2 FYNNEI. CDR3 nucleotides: TGTGCCAGCAGTGTTGGGACTAGCGGGGCCAATGAGCAGTTCTTC. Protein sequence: CASSVGTSGANEQFF.

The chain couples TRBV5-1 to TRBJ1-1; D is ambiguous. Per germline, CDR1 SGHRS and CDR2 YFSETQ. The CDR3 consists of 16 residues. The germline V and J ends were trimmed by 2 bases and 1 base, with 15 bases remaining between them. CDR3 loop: CASSFTPASKNTEAFF. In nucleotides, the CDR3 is TGCGCCAGCAGCTTTACCCCGGCCAGTAAGAACACTGAAGCTTTCTTT.

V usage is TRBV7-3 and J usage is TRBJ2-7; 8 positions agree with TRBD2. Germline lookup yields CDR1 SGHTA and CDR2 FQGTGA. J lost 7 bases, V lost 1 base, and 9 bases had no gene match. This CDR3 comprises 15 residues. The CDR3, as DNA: TGTGCCAGCAGCTTAAGCGCGGGGGGACCTAGGGAGCAGTACTTC. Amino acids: CASSLSAGGPREQYF.

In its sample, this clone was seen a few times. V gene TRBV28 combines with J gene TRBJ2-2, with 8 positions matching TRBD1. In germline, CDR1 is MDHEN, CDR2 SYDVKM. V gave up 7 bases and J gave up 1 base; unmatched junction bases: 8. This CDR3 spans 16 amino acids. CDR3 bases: TGTGCCAGCACCATGGGAGGACAGGGGAACACCGGGGAGCTGTTTTTT. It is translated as CASTMGGQGNTGELFF. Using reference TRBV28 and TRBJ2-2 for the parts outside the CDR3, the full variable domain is DVKVTQSSRYLVKRTGEKVFLECVQDMDHENMFWYRQDPGLGLRLIYFSYDVKMKEKGDIPEGYSVSREKKERFSLILESASTNQTSMYLCASTMGGQGNTGELFFGEGSRLTVL.

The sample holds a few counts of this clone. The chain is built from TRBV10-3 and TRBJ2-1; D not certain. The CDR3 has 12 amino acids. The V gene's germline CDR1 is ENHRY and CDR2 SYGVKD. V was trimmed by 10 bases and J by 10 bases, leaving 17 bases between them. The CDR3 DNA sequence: TGTGCCACCAGCTCCATTGGCGAGGAGCAGTTCTTC. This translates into CATSSIGEEQFF.

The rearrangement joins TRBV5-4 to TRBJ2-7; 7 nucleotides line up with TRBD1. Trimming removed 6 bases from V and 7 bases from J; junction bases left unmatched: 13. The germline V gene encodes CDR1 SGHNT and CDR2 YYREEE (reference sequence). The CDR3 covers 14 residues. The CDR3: CASTHDRVRSEQYF. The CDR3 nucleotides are TGTGCCAGCACCCATGACAGGGTTCGTTCGGAGCAGTACTTC.

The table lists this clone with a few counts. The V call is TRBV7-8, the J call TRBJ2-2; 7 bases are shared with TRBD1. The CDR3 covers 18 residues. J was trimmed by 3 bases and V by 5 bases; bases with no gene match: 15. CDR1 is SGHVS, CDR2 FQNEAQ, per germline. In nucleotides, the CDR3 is TGTGCCAGCAGCACTAACCGACAGGGCGGGCAGTACACCGGGGAGCTGTTTTTT. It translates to CASSTNRQGGQYTGELFF.